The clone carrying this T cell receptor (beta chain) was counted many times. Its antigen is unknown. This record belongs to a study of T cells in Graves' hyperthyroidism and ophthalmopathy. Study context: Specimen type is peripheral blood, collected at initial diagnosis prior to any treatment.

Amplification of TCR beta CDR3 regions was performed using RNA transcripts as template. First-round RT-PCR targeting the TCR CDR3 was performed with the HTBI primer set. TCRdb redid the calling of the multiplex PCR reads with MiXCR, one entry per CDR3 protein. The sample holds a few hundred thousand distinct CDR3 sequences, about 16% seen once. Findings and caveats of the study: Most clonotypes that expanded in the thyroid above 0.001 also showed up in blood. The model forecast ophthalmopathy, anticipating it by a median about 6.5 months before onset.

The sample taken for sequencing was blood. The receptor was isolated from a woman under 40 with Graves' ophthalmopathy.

The CDR3 sequence is CSALPKPTGQGSVLYEQYF. For the CDR3, the DNA is TGCAGTGCTCTACCCAAACCCACGGGACAGGGGTCGGTTCTGTACGAGCAGTACTTC. V and J are TRBV20-1 and TRBJ2-7, with 10 positions matching TRBD1. Germline assignment: CDR1 DFQATT and CDR2 SNEGSKA (reference sequence). Germline trimming cut 5 bases from V and 4 bases from J; bases unmatched to any gene: 23. The CDR3 covers 19 residues.